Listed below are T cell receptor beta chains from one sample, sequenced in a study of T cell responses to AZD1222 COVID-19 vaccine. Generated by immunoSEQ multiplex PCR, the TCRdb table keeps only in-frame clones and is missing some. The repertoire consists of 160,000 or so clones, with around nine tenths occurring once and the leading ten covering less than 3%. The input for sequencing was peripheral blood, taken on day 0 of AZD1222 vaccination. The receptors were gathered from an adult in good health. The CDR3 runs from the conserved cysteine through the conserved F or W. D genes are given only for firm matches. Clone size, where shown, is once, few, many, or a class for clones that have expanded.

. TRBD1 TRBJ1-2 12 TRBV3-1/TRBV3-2 CASTLSSGTAVF TGTGCCAGCACCCTTTCCTCCGGGACAGCCGTCTTC
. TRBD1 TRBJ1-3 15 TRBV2 CASSERTGAGNTIYF TGTGCCAGCAGCGAAAGGACAGGTGCTGGAAACACCATATATTTT
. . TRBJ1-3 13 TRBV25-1 CASSEANPDTIYF TGTGCCAGCAGCGAGGCCAACCCGGACACCATATATTTT
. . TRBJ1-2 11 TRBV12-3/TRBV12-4 CASSPGPDYTF TGTGCCAGCAGTCCCGGACCGGACTACACCTTC
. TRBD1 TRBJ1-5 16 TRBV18 CASSRTGTGVSQPQHF TGTGCCAGCTCACGGACCGGGACAGGGGTATCCCAGCCCCAGCATTTT
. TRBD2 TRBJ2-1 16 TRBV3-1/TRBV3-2 CASRGVGLAGNNEQFF TGTGCCAGCAGGGGGGTCGGACTAGCGGGAAACAATGAGCAGTTCTTC
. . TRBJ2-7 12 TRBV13 CASSSSSSEQYF TGTGCCAGCAGCTCTTCTAGTTCCGAGCAGTACTTC
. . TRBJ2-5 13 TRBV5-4 CASSYRQQETQYF TGTGCCAGCAGCTACCGGCAACAAGAGACCCAGTACTTC
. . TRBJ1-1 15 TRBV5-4 CASSFPGRVNTEAFF TGTGCCAGCAGCTTCCCGGGACGGGTGAACACTGAAGCTTTCTTT
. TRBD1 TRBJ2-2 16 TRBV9 CASSPGQGANTGELFF TGTGCCAGCAGCCCCGGACAGGGGGCGAACACCGGGGAGCTGTTTTTT
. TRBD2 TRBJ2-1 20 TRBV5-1 CASSWGPGLAGGGTYNEQFF TGCGCCAGCAGCTGGGGCCCGGGACTAGCGGGAGGAGGTACCTACAATGAGCAGTTCTTC
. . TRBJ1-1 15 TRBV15 CATSREKGVNTEAFF TGTGCCACCAGCAGAGAAAAGGGAGTGAACACTGAAGCTTTCTTT
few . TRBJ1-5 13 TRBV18 CASSPGENQPQHF TGTGCCAGCTCACCGGGGGAGAATCAGCCCCAGCATTTT
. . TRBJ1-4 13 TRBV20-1 CSASRGTQEKLFF TGCAGTGCTAGTAGGGGTACTCAGGAAAAACTGTTTTTT
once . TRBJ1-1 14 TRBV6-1 CASSDGQENTEAFF TGTGCCAGCAGTGATGGTCAGGAGAACACTGAAGCTTTCTTT
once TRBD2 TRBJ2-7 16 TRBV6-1 CASSEALAGLSYEQYF TGTGCCAGCAGTGAAGCATTAGCGGGCCTTTCCTACGAGCAGTACTTC
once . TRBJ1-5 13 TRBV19 CASGQLSNQPQHF TGTGCCTCCGGACAGCTGAGCAATCAGCCCCAGCATTTT
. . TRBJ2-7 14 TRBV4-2 CASSQEVGPYEQYF TGTGCCAGCAGCCAAGAGGTGGGTCCGTACGAGCAGTACTTC